This T cell receptor beta chain was recorded in a study of shared clonotypes between healthy human individuals (dated by TCRdb to 2020 to 2022). In the study overall: The cohort included three men and a couple of women between 18 and 49 years of age. The study deeply sequenced blood TCR repertoires of five healthy adults to estimate repertoire size and the extent of clonotype sharing between individuals. Libraries were prepared and TCR repertoires were sequenced by different laboratories using diverse techniques, in order to increase sequencing depth and limit assay-specific biases. Leukapheresis yielded between about 0.85 and 10 billion PBMCs per donor.

Overall study results and their limits: Pairwise subsampling led to the expectation that sequencing depth would affect the degree of clonotype sharing among donors. The genetic and exposure-history diversity represented was limited by the small number of donors. Sampling was limited to blood, and TCR repertoires in tissue likely differ from TCR repertoires in blood.

Healthy HIV-negative adults with no recently reported acute infections or vaccinations were included as donors. All donors were Caucasian adults living in Nashville, Tennessee, USA. For unsorted samples, 90 million or so PBMCs were counted, and genomic DNA was extracted using the QIAamp DNA Blood Mini kit. After blood collection by leukapheresis, PBMCs were isolated using Ficoll-Histopaque density gradient centrifugation and then cryopreserved in the vapor phase of liquid nitrogen. TCR CDR3 regions were amplified from genomic DNA by multiplex PCR using the deep immunoSEQ assay. Extracted genomic DNA from each cell subset was distributed evenly across all wells of several immunoSEQ 96-well plates, and each plate was treated as a replicate. For unsorted PBMC, each replicate PCR was loaded with 300 to 350 ng genomic DNA, equivalent to tens of thousands of T cell genomes. Ten immunoSEQ deep assay plates were used to sequence the unsorted PBMC genomic DNA. Purified libraries were quantified with a Qubit 3.0 fluorometer, sized on a Bioanalyzer 2100, and re-quantified with the KAPA Library Quantification kit. A separate single-read 150-cycle Illumina NextSeq 550 flow cell was used to sequence each immunoSEQ 96-well plate. As for the original processing: Because the immunoSEQ output included only junctional sequences and no quality scores, the filtering could not be the same as the filtering used for full-length reads. To assign V/J genes and CDR3, sequences were annotated using PyIR, a Python wrapper for IgBLAST v1.9, with IMGT germline references. Reads were removed for weak V/J assignments (E-value above 1e-6), missing CDR3, stop codons, out-of-frame junctions, or ambiguous translated residues. A V3J clonotype was defined by an identical inferred V gene, J gene, and CDR3 amino acid sequence. Percentage overlap between repertoires was computed as shared unique clonotypes divided by the size of the smaller repertoire. RTK rarefaction, the Chao1 estimator, and Recon v2.1 estimates of unobserved clonotypes were used to assess repertoire richness. What TCRdb holds here is the immuneACCESS table cut down to in-frame rearrangements. Part of the clones is not present; checked against another copy, under half of the missing clones reflect an unresolved V gene, and the others are unexplained. V and J calls and clone size are copied from that table; D and trimming were computed from the DNA. Across this sample there are roughly 490,000 clones, with approximately 80% seen only once. 13% of the sample is taken by the ten largest.

There are 20 amino acids in the CDR3, from cysteine to phenylalanine inclusive. Only the CDR3 region is kept as DNA, spanning 60 bases read in frame from base 1. Trimming takes 0 bases off V and 0 bases off J; junction bases not matched to a gene: 12. CDR1 SGHRS and CDR2 YFSETQ are derived from the germline V gene. Notes on this clone: The target of this receptor is not known. Base qualities are not at hand, and no much larger clone is one base apart.

The TCR sequence derives from a woman in her 40s in good health. Some clones in this sample may be carry-over from other donors' samples. The sample taken for sequencing was PBMCs. The chain joins TRBV5-1 to TRBJ2-6, with 7 junctional bases fitting TRBD1. The DNA reads as follows: TGCGCCAGCAGCTTGGAGCTTTTGGACAGGTACCTCTCTGGGGCCAACGTCCTGACTTTC. Its translation reads: CASSLELLDRYLSGANVLTF.